This TCR beta chain was observed in a study of cytomegalovirus exposure and HLA in healthy donors. Study details: In an earlier analysis, approximately 120 million unique TCR beta sequences were found from some 180 million T cells.

There are 15 residues in the CDR3. Germline CDR1 SGHVS, CDR2 FNYEAQ. Trimming took 5 bases from V and 1 from J, leaving 15 bases between them. Points on this clone: Its antigen is not identified.

PCR primers comprised 60 Vbeta and 13 Jbeta primers. Profiled with immunoSEQ multiplex PCR; TCRdb holds only in-frame clones, not every one. Among under 200,000 clones listed, 73% were seen once. Study-level findings and limits: A few V segments could not be told apart, such as TRBV6-2 and TRBV6-3, and were left out. Listed as cytomegalovirus-associated were 164 TCR beta chains. Evidence from a later analysis indicated that most CMV-associated TCR beta chains looked HLA-restricted.

The source is a woman in her 30s in good health and CMV-seronegative. Sequenced input: PBMCs. The chain uses TRBV7-6 and TRBJ2-7, with D hard to call. CDR3 nucleotides: TGTGCCAGCAGCCTCGACGGAGTTAGGTCCTACGAGCAGTACTTC. Its protein is CASSLDGVRSYEQYF. The full variable domain, rest sourced from reference TRBV7-6 and TRBJ2-7, is GAGVSQSPRYKVTKRGQDVALRCDPISGHVSLYWYRQALGQGPEFLTYFNYEAQQDKSGLPNDRFSAERPEGSISTLTIQRTEQRDSAMYRCASSLDGVRSYEQYFGPGTRLTVT.